Listed here are 30 T cell receptor beta chains from one sample, sequenced in a study of T-cell memory formation after mild COVID-19. In TCRdb, the 5' RACE reads were re-called with MiXCR into one record per CDR3 protein. The table lists around 310,000 distinct CDR3 sequences, approximately 15% of them singletons. The specimen sequenced was PBMCs or a T cell subset sorted from them (not recorded which). Receptors originate from a man younger than 30 who had mild COVID-19 (a few samples of this study predate the infection). Cell type and time point are not known.

This clonotype showed up many times. The chain combines TRBV7-3 with TRBJ2-3, with TRBD2 identical over 8 bases. Per the germline V gene, CDR1 is SGHTA and CDR2 is FQGTGA. Trimming removed 5 bases from V and 5 bases from J; junction bases left unmatched: 12. The length of the CDR3 is 16 residues. The CDR3 DNA is TGTGCCAGCAGCAAACCAACGGGGGGGCCCGTAGATACGCAGTATTTT. Residues: CASSKPTGGPVDTQYF.

The chain recombines TRBV28 with TRBJ1-1; possibly TRBD1 for D (6 bases). The CDR3 loop spans 14 amino acids. The V end was cut by 6 bases, the J end by 0 bases, with 11 bases between. CDR1 and CDR2 from the germline V gene are MDHEN and SYDVKM. The CDR3: CASSSGHMNTEAFF. Here the CDR3 DNA reads TGTGCCAGCAGCTCGGGACATATGAACACTGAAGCTTTCTTT. The complete variable domain, with remaining parts taken from reference TRBV28 and TRBJ1-1, reads DVKVTQSSRYLVKRTGEKVFLECVQDMDHENMFWYRQDPGLGLRLIYFSYDVKMKEKGDIPEGYSVSREKKERFSLILESASTNQTSMYLCASSSGHMNTEAFFGQGTRLTVV.

The chain carries TRBV5-1 and TRBJ2-5, with D tentatively TRBD2 (6 bases). The CDR3 is 15 residues long. Germline values: CDR1 SGHRS, CDR2 YFSETQ. V shed 3 bases and J shed 5 bases, with 17 bases lying between them. CDR3 protein: CASSSTGDPGETQYF. The CDR3 bases are TGCGCCAGCAGCTCCACGGGGGACCCGGGGGAGACCCAGTACTTC.

The chain carries TRBV30 and TRBJ2-6; D is perhaps TRBD1 or TRBD2 (7 bases each). There are 15 residues in the CDR3. V gave up 7 bases and J gave up 2 bases, with 15 bases separating them. The germline gives CDR1 GTSNPN, CDR2 SVGIG (reference sequence). In DNA form, the CDR3 reads TGTGCCTCCGGGGAGGGGGCCACTGGGGCCAACGTCCTGACTTTC. The encoded protein is CASGEGATGANVLTF.

This clonotype was counted between two and nine times. The CDR3 region is CASSVSGAAEAFF. As DNA, the CDR3 is TGTGCCAGCAGCGTATCAGGGGCAGCTGAAGCTTTCTTT. The chain couples TRBV9 to TRBJ1-1; D is possibly TRBD1 (6 bases). Trimming took 1 base from V and 6 from J, leaving 10 bases between them. The CDR3 totals 13 residues. The germline gives CDR1 SGDLS, CDR2 YYNGEE.

This clonotype was recorded many times. V gene TRBV6-5 combines with J gene TRBJ2-5; 10 bases match TRBD1. Germline trimming cut 6 bases from V and 6 bases from J; bases unmatched to any gene: 10. The length of the CDR3 is 15 residues. Germline V CDR1 and CDR2: MNHEY, SVGAGI. The CDR3 is CASRPPGTGEKTQYF. DNA of the CDR3: TGTGCCAGCAGGCCCCCCGGGACAGGGGAAAAGACCCAGTACTTC.

J is TRBJ1-5 and V is TRBV27, with 8 bases that match TRBD1. The germline CDR1 and CDR2 sequences are MNHEY and SMNVEV (reference sequence). This CDR3 has 16 amino acids. Losses at the gene ends were 5 bases for V and 7 bases for J; bases not matched to a gene: 13. In nucleotides, the CDR3 is TGTGCCAGCAGTCCCAACGACAGGGGTTACCGGCAGCCCCAGCATTTT. Its translation: CASSPNDRGYRQPQHF.

This clonotype was seen a few times. The chain has TRBV6-2 or TRBV6-3 and TRBJ2-7; D is unclear. The CDR3 runs 13 residues. Germline CDR1 reads MNHEY; CDR2 reads SVGEGT. V lost 10 bases and J lost 4, with 17 bases in between. The CDR3 spells CATKTTSIYEQYV. Here the CDR3 DNA reads TGTGCCACTAAGACAACATCAATTTACGAGCAGTACGTC.

V is TRBV29-1 and J is TRBJ1-2, with a weak D call TRBD1 (6 bases). V lost 2 bases and J 6 bases, leaving 19 bases between the germline ends. The germline CDR1 and CDR2 sequences are SQVTM and ANQGSEA. The CDR3 is made up of 15 amino acids. The CDR3 protein is CSVEQYRDKGDGYTF. CDR3 coding DNA: TGCAGCGTTGAACAATACCGGGACAAGGGGGATGGCTACACCTTC.

There are a few counts of this clonotype. The chain carries TRBV7-9 and TRBJ1-6, with D possibly being TRBD1 (5 bases). Looked up from germline, CDR1 is SEHNR and CDR2 is FQNEAQ (reference sequence). This CDR3 spans 14 amino acids. Trimming left V 0 bases short and J 10 bases short, with 10 bases between. In DNA, the CDR3 is TGTGCCAGCAGCTTAGCGGCAGGGCTCTCACCCCTCCACTTT. It translates to CASSLAAGLSPLHF.

The chain links TRBV12-3 or TRBV12-4 to TRBJ1-2; maybe TRBD1 (5 bases). This CDR3 contains 11 residues. With 5 bases removed from V and 6 bases from J, the gap between germline ends came to 7 bases. The CDR3 nucleotides are TGTGCCAGCAGTACCAGGGATGGCTACACCTTC. Residues: CASSTRDGYTF.

This clonotype has more than one count but fewer than ten. The chain recombines TRBV20-1 with TRBJ2-1; 9 bases are shared with TRBD2. The V gene's germline CDR1 is DFQATT and CDR2 SNEGSKA (reference sequence). The CDR3 is made up of 15 amino acids. V gave up 1 base and J gave up 9 bases; unmatched junction bases: 10. The CDR3 sequence: CSARVRLAGLPEQFF. In DNA, the CDR3 is TGCAGTGCTAGAGTCCGGCTAGCGGGGCTACCTGAGCAGTTCTTC.

There are a few counts of this clonotype. The chain joins TRBV13 to TRBJ2-3; TRBD2 aligns across 8 bases. V lost 6 bases to trimming and J lost 4 bases; unmatched junction nucleotides: 6. This CDR3 comprises 14 residues. Germline CDR1 reads PRHDT; CDR2 reads FYEKMQ (reference sequence). Here the CDR3 DNA reads TGTGCCAGCAGTGCCTGGACTAGCCCAGATACGCAGTATTTT. Translation: CASSAWTSPDTQYF.

The chain employs TRBV30 and TRBJ1-6, with unresolved D. The V end lost 5 bases, the J end lost 10 bases, and 9 bases lay between the germline ends. Germline V gene sequence: CDR1 GTSNPN, CDR2 SVGIG (reference sequence). The CDR3 is 11 amino acids. DNA for the CDR3: TGTGCCTGGGGCGCTGGGTCACCCCTCCACTTT. Protein sequence: CAWGAGSPLHF.

The sample holds many counts of this clonotype. J is TRBJ2-7 and V is TRBV12-3 or TRBV12-4, with 11 bases lining up with TRBD1. Germline trimming cut 5 bases from V and 5 bases from J; bases unmatched to any gene: 5. The CDR3 runs to 14 residues. The chain's CDR3 is CASSPGQGANEQYF. The DNA for the CDR3 is TGTGCCAGCAGTCCCGGACAGGGGGCCAACGAGCAGTACTTC.

In its sample, this clonotype was seen many times. The chain recombines TRBV7-9 with TRBJ2-5, with D uncertain. Germline V gene lookup returns CDR1 SEHNR and CDR2 FQNEAQ (reference sequence). The germline V and J ends were trimmed by 2 bases and 2 bases, with 6 bases remaining between them. The CDR3 is 13 amino acids. CDR3 nucleotide sequence: TGTGCCAGCAGCTTACGGATGCAAGAGACCCAGTACTTC. Translation: CASSLRMQETQYF.

The chain carries TRBV6-5 and TRBJ2-5; 9 bases fit TRBD2. The CDR3 spans 17 residues. Trimming removed 3 bases from V and 4 bases from J; junction bases left unmatched: 12. Germline V lookup: CDR1 MNHEY, CDR2 SVGAGI. This CDR3 reads CASSYRPPAGGIETQYF. In DNA form, the CDR3 reads TGTGCCAGCAGTTATCGGCCCCCAGCGGGGGGAATAGAGACCCAGTACTTC.

This clonotype was detected ten times or more. The chain combines TRBV11-2 with TRBJ2-3; perhaps TRBD1 as D (5 bases). V gave up 1 base and J gave up 4 bases, with 9 bases separating them. The CDR3 loop spans 14 amino acids. The germline V gene encodes CDR1 SGHAT and CDR2 FQNNGV. The CDR3 coding sequence is TGTGCCAGCAGCTTAGCAGGGAACGCAGATACGCAGTATTTT. Amino acids: CASSLAGNADTQYF. The full variable domain, completed using reference TRBV11-2 and TRBJ2-3, is EAGVAQSPRYKIIEKRQSVAFWCNPISGHATLYWYQQILGQGPKLLIQFQNNGVVDDSQLPKDRFSAERLKGVDSTLKIQPAKLEDSAVYLCASSLAGNADTQYFGPGTRLTVL.

The V call is TRBV20-1, the J call TRBJ2-5; 8 bases line up with TRBD2. V lost 1 base, J lost 4 bases, and 8 bases stayed unmatched. The germline V gene encodes CDR1 DFQATT and CDR2 SNEGSKA (reference sequence). The CDR3 loop spans 15 amino acids. The CDR3 protein is CSARGFGTRGETQYF. CDR3 DNA: TGCAGTGCTAGAGGCTTCGGGACTAGAGGAGAGACCCAGTACTTC.

This clonotype was seen a few times. V is TRBV10-3 and J is TRBJ2-2; D is uncertain. The CDR3 contains 13 residues. Trimming took off 6 bases at V and 4 bases at J, with 9 bases between the two ends. Germline CDR1 reads ENHRY; CDR2 reads SYGVKD. The CDR3 DNA is TGTGCCATCAGCGAAAGGAGCACCGGGGAGCTGTTTTTT. It is translated as CAISERSTGELFF.

CDR3 residues: CASSDTTGAYGYTF. The CDR3 nucleotides are TGTGCCAGCAGTGACACGACAGGGGCCTATGGCTACACCTTC. The gene calls are TRBV28 and TRBJ1-2; 8 bases align to TRBD1. This CDR3 is 14 amino acids long. CDR1 MDHEN and CDR2 SYDVKM come from the germline V gene. J was trimmed by 4 bases and V by 5 bases; bases with no gene match: 6.

The chain recombines TRBV28 with TRBJ1-1; TRBD1 is a possible D gene (5 bases). CDR1 and CDR2 (germline): MDHEN, SYDVKM. Trimming shortened V by 7 bases and J by 1 base, and 13 bases separated the two germline ends. This CDR3 comprises 14 residues. The CDR3 sequence: CASIPREGNTEAFF. CDR3 coding DNA: TGTGCCAGCATTCCCAGGGAAGGGAACACTGAAGCTTTCTTT. Based on the CDR3 plus reference TRBV28 and TRBJ1-1, the full variable domain is DVKVTQSSRYLVKRTGEKVFLECVQDMDHENMFWYRQDPGLGLRLIYFSYDVKMKEKGDIPEGYSVSREKKERFSLILESASTNQTSMYLCASIPREGNTEAFFGQGTRLTVV.

The chain joins TRBV6-2 or TRBV6-3 to TRBJ1-2, with no clear D. V lost 6 bases, J lost 4 bases, and 12 bases lay in between. The CDR3 consists of 13 residues. Germline V gene data show CDR1 as MNHEY and CDR2 as SVGEGT. The CDR3 nucleotides read TGTGCCAGCAGCTACCATACGGTCTATGGCTACACCTTC. This codes for CASSYHTVYGYTF.

The chain couples TRBV6-5 to TRBJ2-2; D tentatively fits TRBD1 or TRBD2 (5 bases each). CDR3 length equals 16 residues. V was pared by 3 bases and J by 0 bases, with 11 bases between. Germline loops: CDR1 MNHEY, CDR2 SVGAGI. The CDR3 region has the DNA TGTGCCAGCAGTTATAAGCCGGGACCGAACACCGGGGAGCTGTTTTTT. Its protein is CASSYKPGPNTGELFF.

This sequence joins TRBV5-4 and TRBJ2-3; 8 bases are shared with TRBD1. Losses at the gene ends were 3 bases for V and 0 bases for J; bases not matched to a gene: 6. There are 16 residues in the CDR3. Per germline, CDR1 SGHNT and CDR2 YYREEE (reference sequence). The CDR3 sequence: CASSSWTGSSTDTQYF. The CDR3 nucleotides read TGTGCCAGCAGCTCTTGGACAGGGTCTAGCACAGATACGCAGTATTTT.

The gene calls are TRBV7-2 and TRBJ2-7, with D hard to call. The CDR3 consists of 15 residues. Germline lookup yields CDR1 SGHTA and CDR2 FQGNSA. Trimming took off 3 bases at V and 1 base at J, with 13 bases between the two ends. CDR3: CASSFLPAASYEQYF. The CDR3 DNA reads as TGTGCCAGCAGCTTTCTTCCGGCGGCTTCCTACGAGCAGTACTTC.

This clonotype showed up just a few times. The chain has TRBV29-1 and TRBJ2-7, with no clear D. V was clipped by 5 bases and J by 9 bases, with 17 bases between them. CDR1 and CDR2 from the germline V gene are SQVTM and ANQGSEA. The CDR3 length is 12 residues. CDR3 loop: CSVSTDGLGQYV. CDR3 DNA sequence: TGCAGCGTTTCAACGGACGGATTAGGGCAGTACGTC.

The chain employs TRBV7-2 and TRBJ2-5, with TRBD2 matching 7 bases. The V gene end was trimmed by 4 bases and the J gene end by 0 bases; junction bases not matched to a gene: 8. CDR1 SGHTA and CDR2 FQGNSA come from the germline V gene. The CDR3 length is 16 residues. This CDR3 reads CASSSPSGAYQETQYF. The CDR3 bases are TGTGCCAGCAGCTCTCCAAGCGGGGCGTACCAAGAGACCCAGTACTTC.

The V and J genes are TRBV7-2 and TRBJ2-1, with a tentative D call TRBD1 (5 bases). The length of the CDR3 is 13 residues. Germline CDR1 and CDR2: SGHTA and FQGNSA. V was trimmed by 3 bases and J by 8 bases, leaving 11 bases between them. The CDR3 nucleotides read TGTGCCAGCAGCTTGAATCAGGGCGATGAGCAGTTCTTC. Residues: CASSLNQGDEQFF. Full variable domain (rest looked up from reference TRBV7-2 and TRBJ2-1): GAGVSQSPSNKVTEKGKDVELRCDPISGHTALYWYRQSLGQGLEFLIYFQGNSAPDKSGLPSDRFSAERTGGSVSTLTIQRTQQEDSAVYLCASSLNQGDEQFFGPGTRLTVL.

This rearrangement joins TRBV11-2 to TRBJ2-1, with D perhaps matching TRBD2 (5 bases). This CDR3 comprises 15 residues. V lost 1 base to trimming and J lost 0 bases, with 7 bases between them. Germline V gene lookup returns CDR1 SGHAT and CDR2 FQNNGV. This CDR3 reads CASSLGSGSYNEQFF. CDR3 in DNA: TGTGCCAGCAGCTTAGGCAGCGGCTCCTACAATGAGCAGTTCTTC.